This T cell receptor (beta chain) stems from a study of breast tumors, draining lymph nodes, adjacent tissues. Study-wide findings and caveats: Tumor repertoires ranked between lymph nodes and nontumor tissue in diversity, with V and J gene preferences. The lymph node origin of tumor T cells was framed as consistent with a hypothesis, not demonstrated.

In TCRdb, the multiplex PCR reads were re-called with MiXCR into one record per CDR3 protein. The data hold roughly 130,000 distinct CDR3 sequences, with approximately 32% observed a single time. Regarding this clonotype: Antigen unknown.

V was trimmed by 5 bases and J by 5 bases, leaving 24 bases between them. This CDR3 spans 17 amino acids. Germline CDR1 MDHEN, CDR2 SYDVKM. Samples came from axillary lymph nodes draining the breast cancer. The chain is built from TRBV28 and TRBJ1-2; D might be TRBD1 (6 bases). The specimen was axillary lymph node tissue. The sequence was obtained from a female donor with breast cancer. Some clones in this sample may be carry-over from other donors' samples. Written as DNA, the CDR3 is TGTGCCAGCAGTCAGCACGGGGGGCCAGATAAGGAATATGGCTACACCTTC. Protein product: CASSQHGGPDKEYGYTF.